This TCR beta chain was sequenced for a study of blood T cell repertoires in COVID-19. Study details: Both acute and convalescent COVID-19 samples were obtained from the United States, Italy and Spain. The cDNA or gDNA used as material had been derived from T cells, B-cell-depleted T cells, or PBMCs.

V gave up 4 bases and J gave up 2 bases, with 10 bases separating them. The germline CDR1 and CDR2 sequences are MNHEY and SVGAGI. The CDR3 contains 14 residues. Recruited during active infection, patients (from Seattle) were subsequently followed longitudinally. In the original processing: Estimation of nucleated cell counts relied on the amplification of reference gene primers. Libraries were prepared by immunoSEQ multiplex PCR; TCRdb keeps only in-frame clonotypes and omits some of them. That table supplies the V and J calls and clone size; D and trimming were determined from the DNA. The data contain fewer than 450,000 clones, 88% of them seen just once; the ten biggest clones take up roughly 6.6%.

Sequenced input: peripheral blood. The source of this sequence is a woman aged 70-85 years with COVID-19, enrolled during active disease. The chain has TRBV6-5 and TRBJ2-3, with TRBD1 as a possible D gene (5 bases). The CDR3 nucleotides are TGTGCCAGCAGTTGGACAAGCTACACAGATACGCAGTATTTT. Translation: CASSWTSYTDTQYF.